The T cell receptor (beta chain) under discussion was sequenced for a study of blood T cell repertoires in COVID-19. Turning to the study itself: The cDNA or gDNA used as material had been derived from T cells, B-cell-depleted T cells, or PBMCs.

The Seattle patients joined while their infection was active and were tracked longitudinally afterward. In the original workflow: Estimates of nucleated cell counts were drawn from the amplification of reference gene primers. The table came from immunoSEQ multiplex PCR; TCRdb's copy has only in-frame clones and leaves some out. The V and J calls and clone size come from that table; D and trimming were worked out from the DNA. The sample has a few hundred thousand clones, around 87% seen once. Trimming removed 1 base from V and 5 bases from J, with 12 bases in between. CDR3 length: 16 amino acids. Germline CDR1 and CDR2: SGHDN and FVKESK.

The chain recombines TRBV14 with TRBJ1-6; D is undetermined. This receptor was taken from a woman between 55 and 75 years old with COVID-19, enrolled during active disease. The specimen was peripheral blood. The CDR3 protein is CASSQGRGSNNSPLHF. In DNA, the CDR3 is TGTGCCAGCAGCCAAGGGCGGGGATCGAATAATTCACCCCTCCACTTT.